The source of this TCR beta chain is a study of Tregs in tolerant kidney transplant recipients. Unstimulated regulatory T cells (CD4+CD25+CD127-), CD4+CD25- non-regulatory cells, CD4 and CD8 cells were FACS-sorted from thawed PBMCs. General study points: Few patients were studied, so findings need validation in larger groups. No direct test of biological reproducibility was done here.

Turning to this clone: Its antigen remains unidentified.

Generated by immunoSEQ multiplex PCR, the TCRdb table keeps only in-frame clones and is missing some. The sample contains more than 95,000 clones, about 91% of which appear only once. Sequenced: CD4+ T cells from blood. The clonotype comes from a human donor in good health.

The CDR3 sequence: CATSRDIIGGNTIYF. CDR3 DNA sequence: TGTGCCACCAGCAGAGATATCATTGGGGGGAACACCATATATTTT. The chain is built from TRBV15 and TRBJ1-3, with TRBD1 as a possible D gene (5 bases). Between the trimmed V and J ends, which lost 0 bases and 7 bases, there was a span of 13 bases. This CDR3 has 15 residues. Looked up from germline, CDR1 is LNHNV and CDR2 is YYDKDF (reference sequence).